This T cell receptor (beta chain) was documented in a study of cytomegalovirus exposure and HLA in healthy donors. CDR3 length: 11 residues. CDR1 MGHRA and CDR2 YSYEKL come from the germline V gene. V lost 1 base and J 9 bases, leaving 7 bases between the germline ends. Sequencing used immunoSEQ multiplex PCR; TCRdb keeps in-frame clones, though not all of them. The sample holds a few hundred thousand clones; approximately 83% are singletons and the top ten take more than 12%. Sequencing was carried out using PBMCs. The chain couples TRBV4-1 to TRBJ2-7; D not certain. The receptor's source is a woman in her thirties in good health and CMV-seropositive. The CDR3 region has the DNA TGCGCCAGCAGCCAAGGGTCAGGGCAGTACTTC. This sequence encodes CASSQGSGQYF.